Below are 4 T cell receptor beta chains sequenced from a single sample in a study of CD8 T cells in Susac syndrome. When the RNA was reverse transcribed, random hexamers were used with an input of roughly 0.45 to 1 ug. TCRdb processed the immunoSEQ multiplex PCR reads anew with MiXCR; each CDR3 protein has one entry. The sample consists of 150,000 to 180,000 distinct CDR3 sequences, about 94% of them appearing once. Sequenced: CD8+ T cells from PBMCs. Receptors originate from a human donor with multiple sclerosis.

The chain joins TRBV7-8 to TRBJ2-1; weak D call: TRBD2 (5 bases). Germline CDR1 reads SGHVS; CDR2 reads FQNEAQ. The CDR3 sequence is 13 residues long. V lost 8 bases, J lost 7 bases, and 15 bases lay in between. CDR3 coding DNA: TGTGCCAGCCGTGGGAGTCTTAGGAATGAGCAGTTCTTC. This translates into CASRGSLRNEQFF.

The chain has TRBV4-1 and TRBJ1-2; D gene ambiguous. Trimming cost V 7 bases and J 0 bases, with 6 bases left between them. This CDR3 contains 12 residues. The V gene's germline CDR1 is MGHRA and CDR2 YSYEKL. In DNA, the CDR3 is TGCGCCAGCACAAGCTCTAACTATGGCTACACCTTC. Translating it yields CASTSSNYGYTF.

This rearrangement joins TRBV7-9 to TRBJ2-1; TRBD2 is a possible D gene (7 bases). The germline gives CDR1 SEHNR, CDR2 FQNEAQ (reference sequence). Trimming stripped 1 base from V and 3 bases from J, with 19 bases between. This CDR3 has 18 amino acids. The DNA for the CDR3 is TGTGCCAGCAGCTTAGTCGTGAACAGGGACTATCACTACAATGAGCAGTTCTTC. It is translated as CASSLVVNRDYHYNEQFF.

This sequence joins TRBV13 and TRBJ2-7; weak D call: TRBD2 (6 bases). The CDR3 spans 12 residues. The germline V gene has CDR1 PRHDT and CDR2 FYEKMQ (reference sequence). Trimming cost V 5 bases and J 12 bases, with 17 bases left between them. Here the CDR3 DNA reads TGTGCCAGCAGCCCCTCACGGCGGGGAGTGTACTTC. The encoded protein is CASSPSRRGVYF. The full variable domain, in which reference TRBV13 and TRBJ2-7 provide the parts outside the CDR3, is AAGVIQSPRHLIKEKRETATLKCYPIPRHDTVYWYQQGPGQDPQFLISFYEKMQSDKGSIPDRFSAQQFSDYHSELNMSSLELGDSALYFCASSPSRRGVYFGPGTRLTVT.